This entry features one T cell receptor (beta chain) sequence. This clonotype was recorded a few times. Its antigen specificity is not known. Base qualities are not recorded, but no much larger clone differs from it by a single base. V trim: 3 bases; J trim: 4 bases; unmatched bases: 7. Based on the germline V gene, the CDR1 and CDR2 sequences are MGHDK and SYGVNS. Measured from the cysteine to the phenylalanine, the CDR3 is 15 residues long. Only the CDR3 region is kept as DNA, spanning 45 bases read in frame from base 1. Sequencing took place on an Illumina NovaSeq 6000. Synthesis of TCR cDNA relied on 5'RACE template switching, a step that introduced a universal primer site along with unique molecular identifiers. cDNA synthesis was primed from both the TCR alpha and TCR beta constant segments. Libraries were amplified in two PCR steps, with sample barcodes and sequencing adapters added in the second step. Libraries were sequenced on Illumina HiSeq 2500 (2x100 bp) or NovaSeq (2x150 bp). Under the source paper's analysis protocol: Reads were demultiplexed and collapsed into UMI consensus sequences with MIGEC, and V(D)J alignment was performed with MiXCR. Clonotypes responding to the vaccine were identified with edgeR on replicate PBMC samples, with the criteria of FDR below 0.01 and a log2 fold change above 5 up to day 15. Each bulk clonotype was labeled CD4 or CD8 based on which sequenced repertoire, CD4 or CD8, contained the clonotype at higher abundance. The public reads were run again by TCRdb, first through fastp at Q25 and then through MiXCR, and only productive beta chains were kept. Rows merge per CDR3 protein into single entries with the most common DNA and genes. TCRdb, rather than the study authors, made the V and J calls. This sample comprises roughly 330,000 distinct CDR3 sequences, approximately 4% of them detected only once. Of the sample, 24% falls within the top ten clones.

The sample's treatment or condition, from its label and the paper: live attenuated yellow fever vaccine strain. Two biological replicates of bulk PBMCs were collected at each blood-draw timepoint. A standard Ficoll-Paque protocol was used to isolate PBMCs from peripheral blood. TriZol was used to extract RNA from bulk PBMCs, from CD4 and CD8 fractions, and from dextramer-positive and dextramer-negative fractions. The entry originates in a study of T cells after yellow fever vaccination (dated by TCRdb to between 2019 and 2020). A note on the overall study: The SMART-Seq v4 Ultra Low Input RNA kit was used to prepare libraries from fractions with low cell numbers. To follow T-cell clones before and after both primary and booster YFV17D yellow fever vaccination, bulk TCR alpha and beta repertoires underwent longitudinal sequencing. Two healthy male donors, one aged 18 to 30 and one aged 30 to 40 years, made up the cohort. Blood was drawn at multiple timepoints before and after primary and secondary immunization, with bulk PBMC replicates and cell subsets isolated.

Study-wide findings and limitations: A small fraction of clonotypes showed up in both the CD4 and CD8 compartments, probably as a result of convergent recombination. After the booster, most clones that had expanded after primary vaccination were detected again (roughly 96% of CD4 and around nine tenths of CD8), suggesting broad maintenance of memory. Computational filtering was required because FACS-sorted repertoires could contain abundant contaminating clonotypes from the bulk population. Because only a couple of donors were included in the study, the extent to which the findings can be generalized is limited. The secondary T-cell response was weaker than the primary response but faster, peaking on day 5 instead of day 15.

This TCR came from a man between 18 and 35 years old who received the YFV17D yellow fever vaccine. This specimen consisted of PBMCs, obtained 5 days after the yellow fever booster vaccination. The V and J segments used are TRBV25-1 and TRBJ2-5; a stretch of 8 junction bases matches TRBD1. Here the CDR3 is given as CASSEGTGPGETQYF. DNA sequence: TGTGCCAGCAGTGAGGGGACAGGCCCCGGAGAGACCCAGTACTTC. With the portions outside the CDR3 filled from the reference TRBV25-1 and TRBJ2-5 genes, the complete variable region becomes EADIYQTPRYLVIGTGKKITLECSQTMGHDKMYWYQQDPGMELHLIHYSYGVNSTEKGDLSSESTVSRIRTEHFPLTLESARPSHTSQYLCASSEGTGPGETQYFGPGTRLLVL.